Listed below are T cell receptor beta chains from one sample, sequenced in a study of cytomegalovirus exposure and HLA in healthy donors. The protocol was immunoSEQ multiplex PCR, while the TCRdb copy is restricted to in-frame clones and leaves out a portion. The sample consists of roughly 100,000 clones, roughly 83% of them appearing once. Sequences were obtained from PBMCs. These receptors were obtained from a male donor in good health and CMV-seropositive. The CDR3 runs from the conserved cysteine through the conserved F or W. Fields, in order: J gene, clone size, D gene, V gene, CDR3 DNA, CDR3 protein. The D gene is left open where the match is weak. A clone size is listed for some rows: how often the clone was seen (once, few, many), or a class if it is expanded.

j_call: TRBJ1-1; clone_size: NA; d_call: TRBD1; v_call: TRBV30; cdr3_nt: TGTGCCTGGAGTGAGGGGGCGGGAAGTACTGAAGCTTTCTTT; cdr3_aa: CAWSEGAGSTEAFF
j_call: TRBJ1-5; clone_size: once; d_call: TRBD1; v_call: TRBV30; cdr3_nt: TGTGCCTGGAGTACCGACAGGGTGGGATTCAATCAGCCCCAGCATTTT; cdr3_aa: CAWSTDRVGFNQPQHF
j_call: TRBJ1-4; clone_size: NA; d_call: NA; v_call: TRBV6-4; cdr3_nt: TGTGCCAGCAGTGACTCGGCGGGTGAAAAACTGTTTTTT; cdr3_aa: CASSDSAGEKLFF
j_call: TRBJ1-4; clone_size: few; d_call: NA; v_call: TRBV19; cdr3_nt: TGTGCCAGTAGTACCCCTGGGAGGGGGGCCAATGAAAAACTGTTTTTT; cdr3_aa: CASSTPGRGANEKLFF
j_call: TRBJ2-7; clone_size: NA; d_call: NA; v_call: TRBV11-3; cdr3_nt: TGTGCCAGCAGCTTAGAGAGGGGGGGCGGATCCTACGAGCAGTACTTC; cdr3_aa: CASSLERGGGSYEQYF
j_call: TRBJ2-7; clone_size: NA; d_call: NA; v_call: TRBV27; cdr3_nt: TGTGCCAGCAGTTTATCGGGGGACACTCTCTCCTACGAGCAGTACTTC; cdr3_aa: CASSLSGDTLSYEQYF
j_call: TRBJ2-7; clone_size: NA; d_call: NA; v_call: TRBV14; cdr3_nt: TGTGCCAGCCGCCGGGACACTTCCTACGAGCAGTACTTC; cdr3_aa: CASRRDTSYEQYF
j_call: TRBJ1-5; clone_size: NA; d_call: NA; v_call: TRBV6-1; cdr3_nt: TGTGCCAGCAGTGTAACGGCGGCGGGCAATCAGCCCCAGCATTTT; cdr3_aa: CASSVTAAGNQPQHF
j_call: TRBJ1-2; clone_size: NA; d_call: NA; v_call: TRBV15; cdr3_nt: TGTGCCACCAGTCCTGGGACATCCGGCTACACCTTC; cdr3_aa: CATSPGTSGYTF
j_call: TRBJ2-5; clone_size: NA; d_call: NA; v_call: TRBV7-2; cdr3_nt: TGTGCCAGCAGCTTGGGACTGAATCAAGAGACCCAGTACTTC; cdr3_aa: CASSLGLNQETQYF
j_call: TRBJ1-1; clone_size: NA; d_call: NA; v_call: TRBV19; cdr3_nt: TGTGCCAGTAGTATAATAGGGAGCACTGAAGCTTTCTTT; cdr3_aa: CASSIIGSTEAFF
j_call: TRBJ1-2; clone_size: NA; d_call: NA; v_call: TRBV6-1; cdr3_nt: TGTGCCAGCAGTGAAGGGCCAGGGAACTATGGCTACACCTTC; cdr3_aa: CASSEGPGNYGYTF
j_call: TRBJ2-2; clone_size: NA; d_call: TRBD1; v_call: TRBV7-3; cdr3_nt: TGTGCCAGCAGCCCCCGGACAGGGGCGGGCGGGGAGCTGTTTTTT; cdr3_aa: CASSPRTGAGGELFF
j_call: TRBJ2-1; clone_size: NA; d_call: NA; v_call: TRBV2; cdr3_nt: TGTGCCAGCAGCGGGATAAGGGCCGTAAATGAGCAGTTCTTC; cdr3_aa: CASSGIRAVNEQFF
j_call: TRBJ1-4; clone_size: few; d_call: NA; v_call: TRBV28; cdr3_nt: TGTGCCAGCAGTTTGGCAGGGAATGAAAAACTGTTTTTT; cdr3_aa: CASSLAGNEKLFF
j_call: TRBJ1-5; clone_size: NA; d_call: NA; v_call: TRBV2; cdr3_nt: TGTGCCAGCAGTGTGGAGGGAGTTAGGCAGCCCCAGCATTTT; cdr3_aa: CASSVEGVRQPQHF
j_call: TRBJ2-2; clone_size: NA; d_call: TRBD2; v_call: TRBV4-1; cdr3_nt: TGCGCCAGCAGCCAAGAATCACTAGCGGGGCATAGGACCGGGGAGCTGTTTTTT; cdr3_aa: CASSQESLAGHRTGELFF
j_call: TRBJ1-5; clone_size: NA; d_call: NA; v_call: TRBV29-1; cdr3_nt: TGCAGCGCCCGTGGGGCGGGCAATCAGCCCCAGCATTTT; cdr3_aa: CSARGAGNQPQHF
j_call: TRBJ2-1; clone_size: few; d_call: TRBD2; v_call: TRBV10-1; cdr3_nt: TGCGCCAGCAGTGGGCCAGCGGGGGGCCTCTCGAATGAGCAGTTCTTC; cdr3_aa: CASSGPAGGLSNEQFF
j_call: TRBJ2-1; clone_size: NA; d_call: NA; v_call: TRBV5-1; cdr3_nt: TGCGCCAGCAGCTTCGTTCACGGTGAGCAGTTCTTC; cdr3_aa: CASSFVHGEQFF
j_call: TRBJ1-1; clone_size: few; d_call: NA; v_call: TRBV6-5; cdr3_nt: TGTGCCAGCAGTTACTCGCCAGAACCCACTGAAGCTTTCTTT; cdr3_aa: CASSYSPEPTEAFF
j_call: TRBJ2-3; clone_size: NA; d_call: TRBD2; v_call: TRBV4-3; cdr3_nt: TGCGCCAGCTCCCGGACTAGCGGGGCCGCAGATACGCAGTATTTT; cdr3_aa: CASSRTSGAADTQYF
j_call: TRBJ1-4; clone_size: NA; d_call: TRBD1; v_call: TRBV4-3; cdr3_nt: TGCGCCAGCAGCCAAGAGGCCCTCCCGACAGGGACAACTAATGAAAAACTGTTTTTT; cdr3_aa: CASSQEALPTGTTNEKLFF
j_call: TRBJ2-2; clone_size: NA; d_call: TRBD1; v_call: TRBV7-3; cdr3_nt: TGTGCCAGCAGCTTAGTGACAGGGGGTTCCGGGGAGCTGTTTTTT; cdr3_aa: CASSLVTGGSGELFF
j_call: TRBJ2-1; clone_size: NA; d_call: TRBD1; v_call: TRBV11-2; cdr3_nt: TGTGCCAGCAGCTCCCGGGACAGGGCGGACAATGAGCAGTTCTTC; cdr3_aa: CASSSRDRADNEQFF
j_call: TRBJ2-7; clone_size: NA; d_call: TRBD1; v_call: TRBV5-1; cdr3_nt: TGCGCCAGCAGCTTGGAAGGGACAGGGACCTACGAGCAGTACTTC; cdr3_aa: CASSLEGTGTYEQYF